The sequence of this TCR beta chain was determined in a study of CD8+CD57+ T cells in acquired aplastic anemia. Template material for TCR beta VDJ and CDR3 profiling consisted of genomic DNA. TCRdb ran MiXCR on the reads and lists one entry per CDR3 protein. This sample has around 200,000 distinct CDR3 sequences, with 55% to 65% found just once. From germline, CDR1 is ENHRY and CDR2 SYGVKD. V gave up 3 bases and J gave up 7 bases; unmatched junction bases: 8. CDR3 length: 16 residues. Only patients with CD8+CD57+ cell expansion on flow cytometry were chosen for sequencing. This receptor was identified in a human donor with aplastic anemia. The sequenced material came from sorted CD4+, CD8+, or CD8+CD57+ T cells (not recorded which) from PBMCs. J is TRBJ1-3 and V is TRBV10-3, with TRBD1 matching over 11 bases. The CDR3 coding sequence is TGTGCCATCAGTGACTCCGGACAGGGGGCAACGAACACCATATATTTT. It yields the protein CAISDSGQGATNTIYF.